The clone carrying this T cell receptor (beta chain) occurred a few times. The antigen is unknown. This entry comes from a study of cytomegalovirus exposure and HLA in healthy donors. Study results and limitations: Data from an earlier analysis indicated that most TCR beta V segments were productive either about 87% or about 30% of the time. Sequencing likely produced, as an artifact, a cluster of highly shared sequence variants.

The CDR3 totals 16 residues. V gave up 0 bases and J gave up 0 bases, with 6 bases separating them. Germline V lookup: CDR1 LGHNA, CDR2 YSLEER. PCR involved 60 Vbeta and 13 Jbeta primers. Measured with immunoSEQ multiplex PCR; TCRdb has only the in-frame clones, and not every one. Here the sample spans 35,000 to 45,000 clones, roughly 60% being singletons. The clonotype originates from a man aged 60 to 69 in good health and CMV-seropositive. V usage is TRBV4-3 and J usage is TRBJ2-6; possibly TRBD2 for D (5 bases). Sequenced material: PBMCs. CDR3 sequence reads: CASSQDRGSGANVLTF. CDR3 DNA: TGCGCCAGCAGCCAAGATCGGGGCTCTGGGGCCAACGTCCTGACTTTC.